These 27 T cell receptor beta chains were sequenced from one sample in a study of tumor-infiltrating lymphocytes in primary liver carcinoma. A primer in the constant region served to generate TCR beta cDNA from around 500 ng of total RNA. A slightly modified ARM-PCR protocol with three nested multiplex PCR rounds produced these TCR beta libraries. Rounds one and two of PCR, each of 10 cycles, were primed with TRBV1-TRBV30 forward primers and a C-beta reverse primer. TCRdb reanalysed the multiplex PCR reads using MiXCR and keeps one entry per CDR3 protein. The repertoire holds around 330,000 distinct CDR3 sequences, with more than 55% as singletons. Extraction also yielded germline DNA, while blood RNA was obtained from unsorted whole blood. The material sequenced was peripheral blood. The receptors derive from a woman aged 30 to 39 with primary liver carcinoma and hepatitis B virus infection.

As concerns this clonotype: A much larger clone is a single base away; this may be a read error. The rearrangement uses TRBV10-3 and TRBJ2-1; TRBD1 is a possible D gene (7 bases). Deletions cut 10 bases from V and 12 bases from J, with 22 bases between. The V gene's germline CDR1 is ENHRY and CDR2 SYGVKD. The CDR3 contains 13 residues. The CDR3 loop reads CATNFRGVDGQFF. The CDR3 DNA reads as TGTGCCACCAACTTCAGGGGGGTGGATGGGCAGTTCTTC.

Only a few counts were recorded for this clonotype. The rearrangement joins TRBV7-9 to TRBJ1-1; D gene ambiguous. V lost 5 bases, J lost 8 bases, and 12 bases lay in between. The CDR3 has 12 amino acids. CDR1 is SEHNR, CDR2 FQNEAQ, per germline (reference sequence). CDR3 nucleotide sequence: TGTGCCAGCAGCATCCTCTTGATGGAAGCTTTCTTT. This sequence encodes CASSILLMEAFF. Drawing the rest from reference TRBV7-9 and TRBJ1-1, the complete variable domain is DTGVSQNPRHKITKRGQNVTFRCDPISEHNRLYWYRQTLGQGPEFLTYFQNEAQLEKSRLLSDRFSAERPKGSFSTLEIQRTEQGDSAMYLCASSILLMEAFFGQGTRLTVV.

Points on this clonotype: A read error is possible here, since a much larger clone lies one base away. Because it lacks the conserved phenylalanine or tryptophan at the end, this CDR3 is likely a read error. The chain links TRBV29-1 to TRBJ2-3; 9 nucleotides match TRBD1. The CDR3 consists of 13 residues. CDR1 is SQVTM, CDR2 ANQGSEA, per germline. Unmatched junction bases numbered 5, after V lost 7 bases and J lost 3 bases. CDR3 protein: CSARQGGTDTQYL. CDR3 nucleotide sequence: TGCAGCGCTAGACAGGGGGGGACAGATACGCAGTATCTT.

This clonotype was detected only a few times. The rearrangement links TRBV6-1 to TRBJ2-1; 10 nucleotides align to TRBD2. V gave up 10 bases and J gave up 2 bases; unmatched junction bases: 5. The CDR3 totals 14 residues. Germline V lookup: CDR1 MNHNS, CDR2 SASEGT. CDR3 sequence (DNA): TGTGCCAACCAAGCGGGAGGGCCCTACAATGAGCAGTTCTTC. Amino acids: CANQAGGPYNEQFF.

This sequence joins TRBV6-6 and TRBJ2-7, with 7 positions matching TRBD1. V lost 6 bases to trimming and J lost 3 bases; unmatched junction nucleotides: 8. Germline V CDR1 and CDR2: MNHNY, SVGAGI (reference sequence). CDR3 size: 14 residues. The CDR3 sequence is CASSKGGAVYEQYF. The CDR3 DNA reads TGTGCCAGCAGCAAAGGGGGCGCAGTCTACGAGCAGTACTTC.

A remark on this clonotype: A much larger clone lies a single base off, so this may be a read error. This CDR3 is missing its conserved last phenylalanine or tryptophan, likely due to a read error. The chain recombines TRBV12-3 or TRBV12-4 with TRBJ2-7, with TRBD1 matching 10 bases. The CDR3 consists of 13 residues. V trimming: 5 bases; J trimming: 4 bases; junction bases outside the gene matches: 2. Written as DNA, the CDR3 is TGTGCCAGCAGTGCGGGACAGGGGTACGAGCAGTACTCC. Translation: CASSAGQGYEQYS.

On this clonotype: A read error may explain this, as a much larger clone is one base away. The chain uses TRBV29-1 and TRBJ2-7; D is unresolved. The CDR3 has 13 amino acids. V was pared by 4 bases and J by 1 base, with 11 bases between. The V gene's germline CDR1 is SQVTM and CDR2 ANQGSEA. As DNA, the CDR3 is TGCAGCGTTGGTGACTCCCTATCCTACGAGCAGTACTTC. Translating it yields CSVGDSLSYEQYF.

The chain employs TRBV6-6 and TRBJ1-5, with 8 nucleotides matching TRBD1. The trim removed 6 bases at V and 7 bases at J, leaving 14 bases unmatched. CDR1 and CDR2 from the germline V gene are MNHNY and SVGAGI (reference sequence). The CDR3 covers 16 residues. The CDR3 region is CASSLDRGGPDQPQHF. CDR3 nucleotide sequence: TGTGCCAGCAGCCTTGACAGGGGAGGGCCGGACCAGCCCCAGCATTTT.

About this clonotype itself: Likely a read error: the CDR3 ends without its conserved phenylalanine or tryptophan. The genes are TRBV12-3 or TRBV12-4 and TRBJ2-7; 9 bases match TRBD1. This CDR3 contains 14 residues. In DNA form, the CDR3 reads TGTCCCAGCAGAAACCGGGACAGGGTTGACGAGCAGTACTAC. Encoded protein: CPSRNRDRVDEQYY.

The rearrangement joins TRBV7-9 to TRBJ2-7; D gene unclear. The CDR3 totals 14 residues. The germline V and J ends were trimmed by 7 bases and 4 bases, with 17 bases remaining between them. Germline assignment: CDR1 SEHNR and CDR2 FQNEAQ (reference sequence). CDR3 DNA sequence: TGTGCCAGCACCACTGCGAGAGTCGTTTACGAGCAGTACTTC. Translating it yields CASTTARVVYEQYF. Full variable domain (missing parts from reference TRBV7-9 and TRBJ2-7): DTGVSQNPRHKITKRGQNVTFRCDPISEHNRLYWYRQTLGQGPEFLTYFQNEAQLEKSRLLSDRFSAERPKGSFSTLEIQRTEQGDSAMYLCASTTARVVYEQYFGPGTRLTVT.

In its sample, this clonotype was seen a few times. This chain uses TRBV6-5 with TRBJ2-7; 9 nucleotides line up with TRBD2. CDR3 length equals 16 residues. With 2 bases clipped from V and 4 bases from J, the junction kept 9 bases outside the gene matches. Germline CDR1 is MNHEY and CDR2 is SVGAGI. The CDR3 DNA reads TGTGCCAGCAGTTACCGTAGCGGGAGCCACCTTTACGAGCAGTACTTC. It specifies CASSYRSGSHLYEQYF.

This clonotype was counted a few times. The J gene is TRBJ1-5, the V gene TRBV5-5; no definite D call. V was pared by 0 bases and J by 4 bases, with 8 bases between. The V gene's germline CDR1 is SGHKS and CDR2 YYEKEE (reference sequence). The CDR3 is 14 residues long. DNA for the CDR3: TGTGCCAGCAGCTTGGAGGGCTATAATCAGCCCCAGCATTTT. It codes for CASSLEGYNQPQHF.

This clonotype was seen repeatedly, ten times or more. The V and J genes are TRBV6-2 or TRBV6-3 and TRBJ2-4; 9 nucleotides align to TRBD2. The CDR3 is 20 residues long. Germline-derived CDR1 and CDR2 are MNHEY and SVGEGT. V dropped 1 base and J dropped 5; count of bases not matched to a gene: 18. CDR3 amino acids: CASSYYIPGLAKREENIQYF. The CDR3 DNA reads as TGTGCCAGCAGTTACTACATCCCGGGACTAGCAAAGAGGGAGGAAAACATTCAGTACTTC.

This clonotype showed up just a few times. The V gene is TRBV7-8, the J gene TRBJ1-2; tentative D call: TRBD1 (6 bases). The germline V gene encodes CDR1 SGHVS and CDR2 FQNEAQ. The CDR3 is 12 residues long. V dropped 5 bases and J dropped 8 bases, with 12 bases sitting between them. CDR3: CASSPGVSGYTF. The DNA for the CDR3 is TGTGCCAGCAGCCCAGGGGTTTCCGGCTACACCTTC. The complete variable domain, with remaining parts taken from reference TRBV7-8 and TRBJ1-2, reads GAGVSQSPRYKVAKRGQDVALRCDPISGHVSLFWYQQALGQGPEFLTYFQNEAQLDKSGLPSDRFFAERPEGSVSTLKIQRTQQEDSAVYLCASSPGVSGYTFGSGTRLTVV.

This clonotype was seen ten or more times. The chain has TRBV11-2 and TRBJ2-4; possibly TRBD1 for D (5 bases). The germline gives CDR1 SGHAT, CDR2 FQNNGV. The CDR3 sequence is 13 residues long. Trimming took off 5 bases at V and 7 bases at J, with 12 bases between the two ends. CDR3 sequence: CASSPNQGNIQYF. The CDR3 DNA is TGTGCCAGCAGCCCAAATCAGGGTAACATTCAGTACTTC.

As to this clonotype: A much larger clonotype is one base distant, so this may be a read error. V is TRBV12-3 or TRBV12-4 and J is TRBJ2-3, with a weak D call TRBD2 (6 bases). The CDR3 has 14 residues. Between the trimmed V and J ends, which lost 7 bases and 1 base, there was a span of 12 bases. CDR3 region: CASNRSGGTDTQYF. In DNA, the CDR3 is TGTGCCAGCAACAGGTCGGGAGGCACAGATACGCAGTATTTT.

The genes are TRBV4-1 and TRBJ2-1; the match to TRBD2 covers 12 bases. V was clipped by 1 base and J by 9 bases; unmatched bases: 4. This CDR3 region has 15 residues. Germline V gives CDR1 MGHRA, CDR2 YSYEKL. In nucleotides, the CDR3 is TGCGCCAGCAGCCAAGGACTAGCGGGAGAGACTGAGCAGTTCTTC. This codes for CASSQGLAGETEQFF.

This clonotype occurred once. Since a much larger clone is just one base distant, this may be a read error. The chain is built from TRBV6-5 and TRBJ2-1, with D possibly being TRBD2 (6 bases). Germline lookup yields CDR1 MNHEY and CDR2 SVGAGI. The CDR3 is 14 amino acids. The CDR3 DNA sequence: TGTGCCAGCAAGGGGAGGACACTTTACAATGAGCAGTCCTTC. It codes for CASKGRTLYNEQSF.

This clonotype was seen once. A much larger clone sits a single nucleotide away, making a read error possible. CDR3 protein: CASRKRQVANAGELFF. For the CDR3, the DNA is TGTGCCAGCAGGAAGCGACAGGTGGCGAACGCCGGGGAGCTGTTTTTT. The genes are TRBV6-1 and TRBJ2-2; tentatively, D is TRBD1 (6 bases). Germline V gene data show CDR1 as MNHNS and CDR2 as SASEGT. CDR3 length equals 16 residues.

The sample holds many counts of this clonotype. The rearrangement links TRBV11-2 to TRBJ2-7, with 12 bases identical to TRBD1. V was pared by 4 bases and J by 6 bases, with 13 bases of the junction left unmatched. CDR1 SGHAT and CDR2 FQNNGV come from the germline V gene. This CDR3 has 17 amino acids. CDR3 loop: CASSSLLAGTGGSEQYF. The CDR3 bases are TGTGCCAGCAGCTCCCTCCTAGCCGGGACAGGGGGCTCCGAGCAGTACTTC.

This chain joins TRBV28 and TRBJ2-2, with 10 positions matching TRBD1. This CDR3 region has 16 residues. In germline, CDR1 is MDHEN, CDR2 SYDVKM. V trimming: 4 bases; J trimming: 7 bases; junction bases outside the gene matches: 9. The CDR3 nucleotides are TGTGCCAGCAGTTCACCGGGACAGGGGTTTAGCGGGGAGCTGTTTTTT. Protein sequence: CASSSPGQGFSGELFF.

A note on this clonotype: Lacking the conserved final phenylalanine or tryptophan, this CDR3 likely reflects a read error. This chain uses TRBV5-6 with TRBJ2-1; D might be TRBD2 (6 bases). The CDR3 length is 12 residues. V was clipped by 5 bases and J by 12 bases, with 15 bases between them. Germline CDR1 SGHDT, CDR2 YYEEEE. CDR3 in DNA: TGTGCCAGCAGTCCATGGGGGGACGCGCAGTTCTCC. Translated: CASSPWGDAQFS.

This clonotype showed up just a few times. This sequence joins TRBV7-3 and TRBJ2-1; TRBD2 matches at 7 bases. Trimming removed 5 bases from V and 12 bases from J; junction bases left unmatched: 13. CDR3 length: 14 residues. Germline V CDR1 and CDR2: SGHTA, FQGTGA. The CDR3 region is CASSQPGTNGRQFF. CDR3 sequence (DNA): TGTGCCAGCAGCCAACCCGGGACTAATGGTCGGCAGTTCTTC.

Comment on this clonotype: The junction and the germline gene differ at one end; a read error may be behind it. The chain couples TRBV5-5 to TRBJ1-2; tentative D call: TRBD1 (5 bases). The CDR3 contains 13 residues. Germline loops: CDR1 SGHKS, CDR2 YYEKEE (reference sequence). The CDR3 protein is CDSSITGAGGYTF. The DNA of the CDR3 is TGTGACAGCAGCATCACCGGGGCTGGAGGCTACACCTTC.

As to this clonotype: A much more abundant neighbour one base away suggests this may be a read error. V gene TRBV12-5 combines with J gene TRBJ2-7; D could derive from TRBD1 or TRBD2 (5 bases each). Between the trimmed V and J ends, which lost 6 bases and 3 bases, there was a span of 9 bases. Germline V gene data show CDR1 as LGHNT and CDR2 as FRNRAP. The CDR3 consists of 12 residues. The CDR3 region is CASGWDGYEQYF. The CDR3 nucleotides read TGTGCTAGTGGCTGGGACGGCTACGAGCAGTACTTC.

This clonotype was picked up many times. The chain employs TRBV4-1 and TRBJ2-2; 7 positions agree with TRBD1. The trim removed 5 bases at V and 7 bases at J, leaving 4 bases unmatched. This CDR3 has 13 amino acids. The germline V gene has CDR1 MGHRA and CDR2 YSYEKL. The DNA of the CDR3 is TGCGCCAGCAGCGGGACAGCAGGCGGGGAGCTGTTTTTT. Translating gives CASSGTAGGELFF.

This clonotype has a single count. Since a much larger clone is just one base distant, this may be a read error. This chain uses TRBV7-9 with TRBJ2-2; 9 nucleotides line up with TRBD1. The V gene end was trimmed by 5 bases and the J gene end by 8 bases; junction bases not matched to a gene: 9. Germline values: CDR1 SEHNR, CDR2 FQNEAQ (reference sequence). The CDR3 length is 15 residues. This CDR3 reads CASSNRDRATGELFF. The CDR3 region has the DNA TGTGCCAGCAGCAACCGGGACAGGGCGACGGGGGAGCTGTTTTTT.